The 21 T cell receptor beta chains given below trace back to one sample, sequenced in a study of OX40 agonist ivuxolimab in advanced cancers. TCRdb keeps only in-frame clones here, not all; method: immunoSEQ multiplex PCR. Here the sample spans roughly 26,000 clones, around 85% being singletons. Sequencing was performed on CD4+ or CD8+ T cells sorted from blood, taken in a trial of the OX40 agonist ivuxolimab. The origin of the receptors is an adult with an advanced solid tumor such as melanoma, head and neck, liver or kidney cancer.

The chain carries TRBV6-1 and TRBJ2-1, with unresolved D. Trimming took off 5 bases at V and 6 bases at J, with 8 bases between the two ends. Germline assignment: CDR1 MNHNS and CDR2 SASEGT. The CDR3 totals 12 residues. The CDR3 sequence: CASSWASNEQFF. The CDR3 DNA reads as TGTGCCAGCAGTTGGGCGTCCAATGAGCAGTTCTTC.

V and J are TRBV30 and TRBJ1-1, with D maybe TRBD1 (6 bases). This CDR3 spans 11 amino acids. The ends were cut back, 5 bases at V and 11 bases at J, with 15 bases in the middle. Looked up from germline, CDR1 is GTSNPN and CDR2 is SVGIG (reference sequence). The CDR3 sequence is CAWETGPRAFF. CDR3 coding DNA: TGTGCCTGGGAAACAGGGCCGCGGGCTTTCTTT.

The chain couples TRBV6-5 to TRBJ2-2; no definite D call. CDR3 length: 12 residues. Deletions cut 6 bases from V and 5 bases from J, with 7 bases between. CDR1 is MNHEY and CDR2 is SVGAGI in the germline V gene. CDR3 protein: CASRRFTGELFF. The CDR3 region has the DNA TGTGCCAGCAGGAGGTTTACCGGGGAGCTGTTTTTT.

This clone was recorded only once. The CDR3 nucleotides are TGTGCCAGCAGTGAACAGGGCGGCGGGACAGGGATGGGTGAAAAACTGTTTTTT. Protein sequence: CASSEQGGGTGMGEKLFF. The V gene is TRBV2, the J gene TRBJ1-4, with 9 bases fitting TRBD1. The trim removed 2 bases at V and 7 bases at J, leaving 14 bases unmatched. This CDR3 contains 18 residues. Germline-derived CDR1 and CDR2 are SNHLY and FYNNEI. The full variable domain, in which reference TRBV2 and TRBJ1-4 provide the parts outside the CDR3, is EPEVTQTPSHQVTQMGQEVILRCVPISNHLYFYWYRQILGQKVEFLVSFYNNEISEKSEIFDDQFSVERPDGSNFTLKIRSTKLEDSAMYFCASSEQGGGTGMGEKLFFGSGTQLSVL.

The CDR3 DNA follows: TGTGCCAGCAGCTTGGAATCCCCCGGGAACGAGCAGTACTTC. It codes for CASSLESPGNEQYF. The rearrangement links TRBV5-6 to TRBJ2-7; possibly TRBD2 for D (5 bases). The germline gives CDR1 SGHDT, CDR2 YYEEEE. CDR3 size: 14 residues. V was shortened by 0 bases and J by 5 bases, with 12 bases between the two germline ends. The entire variable domain, with the rest obtained from reference TRBV5-6 and TRBJ2-7, is as follows: DAGVTQSPTHLIKTRGQQVTLRCSPKSGHDTVSWYQQALGQGPQFIFQYYEEEERQRGNFPDRFSGHQFPNYSSELNVNALLLGDSALYLCASSLESPGNEQYFGPGTRLTVT.

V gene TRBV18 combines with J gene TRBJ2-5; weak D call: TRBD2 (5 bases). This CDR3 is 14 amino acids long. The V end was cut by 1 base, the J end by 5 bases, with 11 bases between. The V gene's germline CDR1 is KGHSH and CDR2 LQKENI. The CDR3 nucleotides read TGTGCCAGCTCACCACGGCTAGCCGGCGAGACCCAGTACTTC. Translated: CASSPRLAGETQYF.

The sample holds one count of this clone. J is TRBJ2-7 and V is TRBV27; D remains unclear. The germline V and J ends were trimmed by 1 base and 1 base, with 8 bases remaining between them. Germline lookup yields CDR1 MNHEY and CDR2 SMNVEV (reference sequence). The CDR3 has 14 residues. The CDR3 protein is CASSLLRGSYEQYF. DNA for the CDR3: TGTGCCAGCAGTTTATTACGTGGATCCTACGAGCAGTACTTC.

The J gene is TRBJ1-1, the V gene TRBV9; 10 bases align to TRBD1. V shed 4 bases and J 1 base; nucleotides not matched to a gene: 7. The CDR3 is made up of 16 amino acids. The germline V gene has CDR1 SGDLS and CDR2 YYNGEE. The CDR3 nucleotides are TGTGCCAGCAGCCAAGACAGGGGGCCACCGAACACTGAAGCTTTCTTT. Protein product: CASSQDRGPPNTEAFF.

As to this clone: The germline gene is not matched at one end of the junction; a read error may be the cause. DNA for the CDR3: TGCAGCGTCCGAGGGATTAGCGGGACCTCCGACGAGCAGTACTTC. This gives the protein CSVRGISGTSDEQYF. The gene calls are TRBV29-1 and TRBJ2-7, with 8 positions matching TRBD2. The CDR3 is 15 residues long. Germline CDR1 and CDR2: SQVTM and ANQGSEA.

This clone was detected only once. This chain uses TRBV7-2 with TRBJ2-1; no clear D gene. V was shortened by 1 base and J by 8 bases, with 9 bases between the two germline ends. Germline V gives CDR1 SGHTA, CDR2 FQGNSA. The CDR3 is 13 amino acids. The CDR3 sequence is CASSLGASHEQFF. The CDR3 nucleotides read TGTGCCAGCAGCTTAGGGGCCAGCCATGAGCAGTTCTTC.

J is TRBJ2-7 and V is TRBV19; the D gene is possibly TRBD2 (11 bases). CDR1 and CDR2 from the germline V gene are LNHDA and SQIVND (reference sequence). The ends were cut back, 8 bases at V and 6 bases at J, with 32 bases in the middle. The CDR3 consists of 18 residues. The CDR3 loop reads CASGRRTGGTSGLGEQYF. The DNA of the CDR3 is TGTGCCAGTGGTAGAAGGACAGGGGGGACTAGCGGACTTGGCGAGCAGTACTTC.

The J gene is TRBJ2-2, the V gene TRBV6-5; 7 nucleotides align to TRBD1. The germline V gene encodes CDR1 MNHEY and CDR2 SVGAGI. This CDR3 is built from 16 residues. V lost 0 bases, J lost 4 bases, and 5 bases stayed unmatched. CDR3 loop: CASSYSWDSGTGELFF. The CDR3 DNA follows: TGTGCCAGCAGTTACTCTTGGGACAGTGGCACCGGGGAGCTGTTTTTT.

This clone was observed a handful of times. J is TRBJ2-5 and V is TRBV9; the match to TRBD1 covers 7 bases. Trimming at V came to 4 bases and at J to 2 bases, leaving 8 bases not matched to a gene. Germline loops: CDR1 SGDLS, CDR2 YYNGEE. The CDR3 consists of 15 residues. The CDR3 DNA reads TGTGCCAGCAGCCTATACGGACAGGATCAAGAGACCCAGTACTTC. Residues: CASSLYGQDQETQYF.

The CDR3 is CASSLVGGGRIGTDTQYF. The CDR3 DNA follows: TGTGCCAGCAGCTTAGTCGGCGGCGGGAGGATAGGGACAGATACGCAGTATTTT. V and J are TRBV13 and TRBJ2-3; 8 bases line up with TRBD2. J was trimmed by 3 bases and V by 1 base; bases with no gene match: 12. In germline, CDR1 is PRHDT, CDR2 FYEKMQ (reference sequence). The length of the CDR3 is 18 residues.

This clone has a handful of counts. For the CDR3, the DNA is TGCGCCAGCAGCCACAAAAGTTCCTCGTGGGACAGGGGGCTCGATGAAAAACTGTTTTTT. This translates into CASSHKSSSWDRGLDEKLFF. This chain connects TRBV4-1 to TRBJ1-4, with 12 nucleotides matching TRBD1. The CDR3 totals 20 residues. V trimming: 3 bases; J trimming: 6 bases; junction bases outside the gene matches: 17. Germline V CDR1 and CDR2: MGHRA, YSYEKL.

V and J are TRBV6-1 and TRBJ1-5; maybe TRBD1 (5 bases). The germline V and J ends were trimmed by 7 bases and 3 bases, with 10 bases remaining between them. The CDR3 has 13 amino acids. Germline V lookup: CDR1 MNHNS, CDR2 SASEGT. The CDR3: CASKEGNNQPQHF. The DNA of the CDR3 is TGTGCCAGCAAAGAGGGGAACAATCAGCCCCAGCATTTT.

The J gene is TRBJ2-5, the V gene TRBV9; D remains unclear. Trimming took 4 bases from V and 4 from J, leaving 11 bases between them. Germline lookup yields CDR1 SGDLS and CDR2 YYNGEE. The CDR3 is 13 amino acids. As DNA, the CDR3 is TGTGCCAGCAGCCCGAGGCTCGCAGAGACCCAGTACTTC. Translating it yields CASSPRLAETQYF.

As DNA, the CDR3 is TGTGCCAGCAGCGAACTAGCGGGGGGCTCCTACGAGCAGTACTTC. Translated, it gives CASSELAGGSYEQYF. The chain employs TRBV25-1 and TRBJ2-7; the match to TRBD2 covers 12 bases. After removal of 6 bases from V and 0 bases from J, the junction contained 3 bases not matched to a gene. Looked up from germline, CDR1 is MGHDK and CDR2 is SYGVNS. CDR3 length: 15 residues.

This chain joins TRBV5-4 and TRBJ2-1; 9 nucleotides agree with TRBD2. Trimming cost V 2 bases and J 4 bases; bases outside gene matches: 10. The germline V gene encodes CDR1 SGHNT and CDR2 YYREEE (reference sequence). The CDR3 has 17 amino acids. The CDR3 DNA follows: TGTGCCAGCAGCTTTGGTAGCGGGGGAACTAATTACAATGAGCAGTTCTTC. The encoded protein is CASSFGSGGTNYNEQFF.

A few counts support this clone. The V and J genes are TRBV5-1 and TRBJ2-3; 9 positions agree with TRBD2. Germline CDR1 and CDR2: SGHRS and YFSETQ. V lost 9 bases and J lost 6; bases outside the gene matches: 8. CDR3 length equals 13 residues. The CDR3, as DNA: TGCGCCACCAATAGCGGGGGAGGTGATACGCAGTATTTT. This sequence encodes CATNSGGGDTQYF.

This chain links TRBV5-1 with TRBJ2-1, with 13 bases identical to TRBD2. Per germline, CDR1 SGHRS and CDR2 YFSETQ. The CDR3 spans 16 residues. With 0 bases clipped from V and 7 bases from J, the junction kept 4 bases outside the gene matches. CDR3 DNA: TGCGCCAGCAGCTTGGAACTAGCGGGAGGGGGGAATGAGCAGTTCTTC. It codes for CASSLELAGGGNEQFF.